The 25 T cell receptor beta chains presented below share a single source sample, sequenced in a study of T cell responses to AZD1222 COVID-19 vaccine. Profiling relied on immunoSEQ multiplex PCR, and the TCRdb table lists in-frame clones only, not all of them. The table includes 130,000 to 150,000 clones, about 91% detected once. This sample comprised peripheral blood, obtained 28 days after the second AZD1222 dose. These receptors were taken from an adult who received the AZD1222 COVID-19 vaccine.

This clone was seen once. The V call is TRBV9, the J call TRBJ2-7; weak D call: TRBD2 (5 bases). V lost 4 bases to trimming and J lost 0 bases, with 14 bases between them. Germline-derived CDR1 and CDR2 are SGDLS and YYNGEE. This CDR3 has 15 residues. The CDR3 sequence is CASSPRMGSSYEQYF. CDR3 nucleotides: TGTGCCAGCAGCCCACGGATGGGGAGCTCCTACGAGCAGTACTTC.

The V call is TRBV6-5, the J call TRBJ1-1; D remains ambiguous. The germline V gene encodes CDR1 MNHEY and CDR2 SVGAGI. Trimming stripped 2 bases from V and 7 bases from J, with 8 bases between. The CDR3 totals 12 residues. The DNA of the CDR3 is TGTGCCAGCAGTTACGAGGGCTATGAAGCTTTCTTT. As protein: CASSYEGYEAFF.

This sequence joins TRBV27 and TRBJ2-5, with 7 bases that match TRBD1. The CDR3 is 14 amino acids. Germline CDR1 reads MNHEY; CDR2 reads SMNVEV (reference sequence). Trimming at V came to 4 bases and at J to 5 bases, leaving 7 bases not matched to a gene. The CDR3 protein is CASSSRTRGETQYF. Here the CDR3 DNA reads TGTGCCAGCAGTTCTCGCACCAGGGGGGAGACCCAGTACTTC.

Regarding this clone: The junction does not match germline at one end; this may be a read error. V usage is TRBV5-6 and J usage is TRBJ1-6, with D tentatively TRBD1 (5 bases). The CDR3 is made up of 17 amino acids. Per germline, CDR1 SGHDT and CDR2 YYEEEE. Here the CDR3 DNA reads TGTGCCAGCAACTTGGTCCAGGGAGTCACCTATAATTCACCCCTCCACTTT. Translation gives CASNLVQGVTYNSPLHF.

The chain joins TRBV12-5 to TRBJ2-3; D call uncertain. Germline V gives CDR1 LGHNT, CDR2 FRNRAP. V lost 3 bases to trimming and J lost 0 bases, with 7 bases between them. The length of the CDR3 is 14 residues. The CDR3 sequence: CASGFAGSTDTQYF. Here the CDR3 DNA reads TGTGCTAGTGGTTTCGCCGGGAGCACAGATACGCAGTATTTT.

This chain uses TRBV23-1 with TRBJ1-1; D is possibly TRBD1 (6 bases). Being an ORF, TRBV23-1 has a function that is uncertain. Trimming pared 2 bases from V and 11 bases from J, leaving 9 bases between. This CDR3 spans 11 amino acids. The CDR3 spells CASSQTGFAFF. The CDR3 coding sequence is TGCGCCAGCAGTCAAACAGGGTTCGCTTTCTTT.

The rearrangement joins TRBV24-1 to TRBJ1-2; D remains unclear. The germline CDR1 and CDR2 sequences are KGHDR and SFDVKD. Between the trimmed V and J ends, which lost 1 base and 0 bases, there was a span of 8 bases. This CDR3 spans 15 amino acids. CDR3 sequence (DNA): TGTGCCACCAGTGATTTTGGGGATCCTAACTATGGCTACACCTTC. It codes for CATSDFGDPNYGYTF.

The chain carries TRBV5-6 and TRBJ2-1; 7 positions match TRBD1. V trimming: 5 bases; J trimming: 2 bases; junction bases outside the gene matches: 7. Germline CDR1 reads SGHDT; CDR2 reads YYEEEE. This CDR3 spans 15 amino acids. The CDR3 DNA reads as TGTGCCAGCAGAACGGGGACAGAGCCCTACAATGAGCAGTTCTTC. This encodes CASRTGTEPYNEQFF.

The chain employs TRBV5-8 and TRBJ2-6; 10 nucleotides match TRBD1. The V segment lost 2 bases and the J segment 0 bases; nucleotides outside the gene matches: 11. This CDR3 comprises 20 residues. Per the germline V gene, CDR1 is SGHTS and CDR2 is YDEGEE. The CDR3 sequence is CASSFGQGDVRDSGANVLTF. In nucleotides, the CDR3 is TGTGCCAGCAGCTTTGGACAGGGGGATGTGAGGGACTCTGGGGCCAACGTCCTGACTTTC.

The chain uses TRBV20-1 and TRBJ1-3; D gene uncertain. Trimming removed 3 bases from V and 4 bases from J, with 4 bases in between. Germline V gene lookup returns CDR1 DFQATT and CDR2 SNEGSKA (reference sequence). The CDR3 is made up of 11 amino acids. CDR3 sequence (DNA): TGCAGTGCTAGCAGGGGAAACACCATATATTTT. It specifies CSASRGNTIYF.

The gene calls are TRBV5-1 and TRBJ1-4; the D is unclear. This CDR3 is built from 15 residues. Trimming took off 1 base at V and 5 bases at J, with 12 bases between the two ends. The germline V gene encodes CDR1 SGHRS and CDR2 YFSETQ. The CDR3 coding sequence is TGCGCCAGCAGCTTGCGGGCCACTCAAAATGAAAAACTGTTTTTT. It codes for CASSLRATQNEKLFF.

The rearrangement links TRBV6-5 to TRBJ2-7; 11 bases match TRBD2. V gave up 1 base and J gave up 7 bases; unmatched junction bases: 6. This CDR3 is built from 15 residues. Germline loops: CDR1 MNHEY, CDR2 SVGAGI. CDR3 in amino acids: CASSYLTSGKGEQYF. As DNA, the CDR3 is TGTGCCAGCAGTTACTTGACTAGCGGGAAAGGAGAGCAGTACTTC.

The V gene is TRBV2, the J gene TRBJ1-1; TRBD1 aligns across 8 bases. Germline loops: CDR1 SNHLY, CDR2 FYNNEI. The CDR3 sequence is 14 residues long. The junction had 7 bases not matched to a gene; V was cut back by 7 bases and J by 3 bases. The CDR3: CASNSQGADTEAFF. The CDR3 region has the DNA TGTGCCAGCAATTCCCAGGGGGCGGACACTGAAGCTTTCTTT.

This clone was observed a few times. This chain links TRBV9 with TRBJ1-5; D unclear. Trimming took 0 bases from V and 0 from J, leaving 19 bases between them. The CDR3 extends over 19 amino acids. Per the germline V gene, CDR1 is SGDLS and CDR2 is YYNGEE. The CDR3 region has the DNA TGTGCCAGCAGCGTAGTGGGTGTGGAAAAGAGTAATAGCAATCAGCCCCAGCATTTT. It yields the protein CASSVVGVEKSNSNQPQHF.

DNA for the CDR3: TGTGCCAGCAGCCCGTTGGACTTAGCTAATGAAAAACTGTTTTTT. This sequence encodes CASSPLDLANEKLFF. The chain joins TRBV7-9 to TRBJ1-4, with D uncertain. The V end was cut by 5 bases, the J end by 3 bases, with 13 bases between. Per germline, CDR1 SEHNR and CDR2 FQNEAQ (reference sequence). The CDR3 spans 15 residues.

V and J are TRBV19 and TRBJ1-1; 8 bases agree with TRBD1. Looked up from germline, CDR1 is LNHDA and CDR2 is SQIVND (reference sequence). The CDR3 has 17 residues. The ends lost 5 bases at V and 1 base at J; junction bases unmatched: 12. The CDR3 here is CASSPNRGTGTNTEAFF. The CDR3 nucleotides read TGTGCCAGTAGTCCTAATAGGGGGACAGGCACGAACACTGAAGCTTTCTTT.

The chain couples TRBV19 to TRBJ2-7; 7 bases map to TRBD1. CDR1 and CDR2 (germline): LNHDA, SQIVND (reference sequence). J gave up 7 bases and V 7 bases, and 16 bases lay outside the gene matches. This CDR3 has 15 residues. This CDR3 is CASTKNTGASREQYF. The CDR3 DNA sequence: TGTGCCAGTACCAAAAACACAGGGGCGTCGAGGGAGCAGTACTTC.

This rearrangement joins TRBV5-1 to TRBJ2-1; 9 bases match TRBD2. Germline V gene lookup returns CDR1 SGHRS and CDR2 YFSETQ. V gave up 7 bases and J gave up 5 bases; unmatched junction bases: 10. CDR3 length: 15 amino acids. The CDR3 loop is CASASIAGADNEQFF. The CDR3 DNA is TGCGCCAGCGCCTCGATAGCGGGGGCCGACAATGAGCAGTTCTTC.

The CDR3 here is CASSPLAGARKVNEQFF. The CDR3 DNA follows: TGTGCCAGCTCACCATTGGCAGGGGCTAGGAAAGTAAATGAGCAGTTCTTC. The genes are TRBV18 and TRBJ2-1; weak D call: TRBD1 (6 bases). The CDR3 consists of 17 residues. Trimming took 2 bases from V and 7 from J, leaving 21 bases between them. Germline lookup yields CDR1 KGHSH and CDR2 LQKENI.

The gene calls are TRBV7-2 and TRBJ1-3; no reliable D call. Trimming removed 2 bases from V and 2 bases from J, with 10 bases in between. The CDR3 length is 15 residues. Germline V gives CDR1 SGHTA, CDR2 FQGNSA. The CDR3 spells CASSLSMGTGNTIYF. In DNA, the CDR3 is TGTGCCAGCAGCTTAAGCATGGGGACTGGAAACACCATATATTTT.

This chain uses TRBV9 with TRBJ1-2; D remains unclear. Germline CDR1 reads SGDLS; CDR2 reads YYNGEE. Trimming cost V 0 bases and J 4 bases, with 13 bases left between them. The CDR3 is 15 amino acids. CDR3 nucleotide sequence: TGTGCCAGCAGCGTAGAGGGTGAGGGAGTCTATGGCTACACCTTC. This translates into CASSVEGEGVYGYTF.

This clone was counted once. V usage is TRBV9 and J usage is TRBJ1-1; unclear D gene. CDR1 SGDLS and CDR2 YYNGEE come from the germline V gene. V lost 3 bases to trimming and J lost 5 bases, with 11 bases between them. The length of the CDR3 is 13 residues. Written as DNA, the CDR3 is TGTGCCAGCAGCGACTACAGAGGAACTGAAGCTTTCTTT. This sequence encodes CASSDYRGTEAFF. The variable domain in full, with the rest retrieved from reference TRBV9 and TRBJ1-1, is DSGVTQTPKHLITATGQRVTLRCSPRSGDLSVYWYQQSLDQGLQFLIQYYNGEERAKGNILERFSAQQFPDLHSELNLSSLELGDSALYFCASSDYRGTEAFFGQGTRLTVV.

The chain uses TRBV5-1 and TRBJ1-6; D ambiguous. From germline, CDR1 is SGHRS and CDR2 YFSETQ. V lost 0 bases to trimming and J lost 3 bases, with 7 bases between them. This CDR3 has 15 residues. The CDR3 spells CASSLGGVYNSPLHF. The DNA of the CDR3 is TGCGCCAGCAGCTTGGGTGGGGTCTATAATTCACCCCTCCACTTT.

This chain uses TRBV10-3 with TRBJ2-6; maybe TRBD1 (6 bases). Trimming took 7 bases from V and 4 from J, leaving 17 bases between them. Germline CDR1 is ENHRY and CDR2 is SYGVKD. The CDR3 is made up of 16 amino acids. CDR3 loop: CAIKGDGNSGANVLTF. As DNA, the CDR3 is TGTGCCATCAAGGGGGACGGGAATTCGGGGGCCAACGTCCTGACTTTC.

CDR3 residues: CASSQLRGQIHDQPQHF. CDR3 bases: TGTGCCAGCAGCCAATTACGCGGACAGATCCACGATCAGCCCCAGCATTTT. V and J are TRBV4-2 and TRBJ1-5, with a weak D call TRBD1 (6 bases). Germline V lookup: CDR1 LGHNA, CDR2 YNFKEQ. The CDR3 is 17 residues long. V lost 2 bases, J lost 5 bases, and 19 bases lay in between.